This T cell receptor (beta chain) comes out of a study of blood T cell repertoires in COVID-19. Study-level background: From the United States, Italy and Spain came samples of acute and convalescent COVID-19. The analysed material was cDNA or gDNA that came from T cells, B-cell-depleted T cells, or PBMCs.

Authors' methods: Reference gene primer amplification gave estimated nucleated cell counts. The protocol was immunoSEQ multiplex PCR, while the TCRdb copy is restricted to in-frame clones and leaves out a portion. V, J and clone size are those of that table, while D and trimming were read from the DNA. This sample yields over 25,000 clones, of which 90% are seen a single time; roughly 0.99% belongs to the top ten. Germline V CDR1 and CDR2: SNHLY, FYNNEI. Trimming at V came to 7 bases and at J to 4 bases, leaving 13 bases not matched to a gene. The CDR3 is 15 amino acids. The sequenced material came from peripheral blood. The chain links TRBV2 to TRBJ2-7; 7 nucleotides agree with TRBD1. The receptor's source is a man aged 65 to 85 with active or convalescent COVID-19. CDR3 bases: TGTGCCAGCATGTCGGTCGACAGGGTTAGTTACGAGCAGTACTTC. Encoded protein: CASMSVDRVSYEQYF.